Sequencing of this T cell receptor beta chain was carried out in a study of cytomegalovirus exposure and HLA in healthy donors. Study-wide context: Counted in an early data release were about 85 million unique TCRs from HLA-typed donors. Findings of the study overall: Reported results showed that the classifier diagnosed cytomegalovirus status with high specificity and sensitivity. Cytomegalovirus-associated status was assigned to about 150 TCR beta chains. Earlier analysis found most TCR beta V segments productive about 90% or about 30% of the time.

CDR3 length: 14 amino acids. CDR1 is MNHNS and CDR2 is SASEGT in the germline V gene. The V and J ends lost 8 bases and 3 bases respectively, with 16 bases between them. A remark on this clone: Its antigen is currently unknown.

13 Jbeta primers and 60 Vbeta primers were used for the PCR. TCRdb's table, derived via immunoSEQ multiplex PCR, lists solely in-frame clones and lacks some. The profile shows about 180,000 clones, roughly 75% of them singletons. The chain uses TRBV6-1 and TRBJ1-2; D may be TRBD1 (6 bases). The TCR sequence derives from a female donor in good health and CMV-seronegative. Sequencing input: PBMCs. CDR3 coding DNA: TGTGCCAGCTCCATCAAGGGGGATGACTATGGCTACACCTTC. Translated, it gives CASSIKGDDYGYTF.